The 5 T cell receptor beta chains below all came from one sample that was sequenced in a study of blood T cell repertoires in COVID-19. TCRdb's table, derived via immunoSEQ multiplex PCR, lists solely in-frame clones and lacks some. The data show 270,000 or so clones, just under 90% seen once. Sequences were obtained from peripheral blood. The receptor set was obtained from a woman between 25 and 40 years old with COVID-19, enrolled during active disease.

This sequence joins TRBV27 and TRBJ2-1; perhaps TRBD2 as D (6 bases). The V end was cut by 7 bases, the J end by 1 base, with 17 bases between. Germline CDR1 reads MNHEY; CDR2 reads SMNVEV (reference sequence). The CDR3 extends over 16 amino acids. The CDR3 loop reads CASKRRGTDSYNEQFF. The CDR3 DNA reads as TGTGCCAGCAAACGACGGGGGACGGATTCCTACAATGAGCAGTTCTTC.

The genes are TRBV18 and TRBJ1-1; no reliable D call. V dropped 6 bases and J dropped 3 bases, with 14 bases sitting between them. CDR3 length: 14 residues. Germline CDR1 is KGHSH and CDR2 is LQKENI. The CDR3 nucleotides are TGTGCCAGCTCTTTAGTCCAGCAGGACACTGAAGCTTTCTTT. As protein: CASSLVQQDTEAFF.

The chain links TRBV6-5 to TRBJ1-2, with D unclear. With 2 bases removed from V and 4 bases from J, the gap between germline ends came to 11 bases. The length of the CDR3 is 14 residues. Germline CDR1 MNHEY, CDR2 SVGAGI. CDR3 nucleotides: TGTGCCAGCAGTTACCTCGACACACTCTATGGCTACACCTTC. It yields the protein CASSYLDTLYGYTF.

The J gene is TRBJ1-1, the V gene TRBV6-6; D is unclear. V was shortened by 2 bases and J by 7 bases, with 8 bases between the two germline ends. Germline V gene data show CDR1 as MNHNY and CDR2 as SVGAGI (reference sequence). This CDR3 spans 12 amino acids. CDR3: CASSYREFEAFF. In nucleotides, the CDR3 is TGTGCCAGCAGTTACCGGGAGTTTGAAGCTTTCTTT.

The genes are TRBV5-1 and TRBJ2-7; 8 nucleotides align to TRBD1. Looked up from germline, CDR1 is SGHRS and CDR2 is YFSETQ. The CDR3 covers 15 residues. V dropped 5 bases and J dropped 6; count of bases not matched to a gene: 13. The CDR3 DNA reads TGCGCCAGCAGTCGTCCGGGACAGGACCCTACCGAGCAGTACTTC. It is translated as CASSRPGQDPTEQYF.